These T cell receptor beta chains were read from a single sample in a study of cytomegalovirus exposure and HLA in healthy donors. Assay used: immunoSEQ multiplex PCR; TCRdb lists only in-frame clones, some missing. Of roughly 150,000 clones listed, roughly 79% are singletons. The sequenced material came from PBMCs. The origin of the receptors is a male donor in good health and CMV-seronegative. The CDR3 runs from the conserved cysteine through the conserved F or W. D genes are given only for firm matches. The size field is filled for only some rows; it gives once, few, many or a size class.

clone_size: NA; j_call: TRBJ2-2; v_call: TRBV19; d_call: TRBD1; cdr3_nt: TGTGCCAGTAAATTAGGACAGGGAAACACCGGGGAGCTGTTTTTT; cdr3_aa: CASKLGQGNTGELFF
clone_size: few; j_call: TRBJ2-7; v_call: TRBV30; d_call: NA; cdr3_nt: TGTGCCTGGAGGCAGGGATTGTTCTACGAGCAGTACTTC; cdr3_aa: CAWRQGLFYEQYF
clone_size: NA; j_call: TRBJ1-2; v_call: TRBV6-1; d_call: NA; cdr3_nt: TGTGCCAGCAGTGAAAATCTCGGCTATGGCTACACCTTC; cdr3_aa: CASSENLGYGYTF
clone_size: NA; j_call: TRBJ2-7; v_call: TRBV7-2; d_call: NA; cdr3_nt: TGTGCCAGCAGCTTAGGACCGGGGAGCCTCCAGCAGTACTTC; cdr3_aa: CASSLGPGSLQQYF
clone_size: NA; j_call: TRBJ1-4; v_call: TRBV18; d_call: NA; cdr3_nt: TGTGCCAGCTCCTACCCGCGACAGCGTAATGAAAAACTGTTTTTT; cdr3_aa: CASSYPRQRNEKLFF
clone_size: NA; j_call: TRBJ1-2; v_call: TRBV7-9; d_call: NA; cdr3_nt: TGTGCCAGCAGCACCCAGACAGCCCCGACTAACTATGGCTACACCTTC; cdr3_aa: CASSTQTAPTNYGYTF
clone_size: NA; j_call: TRBJ2-1; v_call: TRBV5-6; d_call: NA; cdr3_nt: TGTGCCAGCAGCGAGGGGGGGGGCCTCTACAATGAGCAGTTCTTC; cdr3_aa: CASSEGGGLYNEQFF
clone_size: NA; j_call: TRBJ1-2; v_call: TRBV30; d_call: TRBD1; cdr3_nt: TGTGCCTGGGCCGGACAGGGCAACCCCTGGAACTATGGCTACACCTTC; cdr3_aa: CAWAGQGNPWNYGYTF
clone_size: NA; j_call: TRBJ1-2; v_call: TRBV6-1; d_call: NA; cdr3_nt: TGTGCCAGCAGTGGCGGGAACGGCTATGGCTACACCTTC; cdr3_aa: CASSGGNGYGYTF
clone_size: NA; j_call: TRBJ2-3; v_call: TRBV7-2; d_call: NA; cdr3_nt: TGTGCCAGCAGCTTAAACGGTTTTGCCACAGATACGCAGTATTTT; cdr3_aa: CASSLNGFATDTQYF
clone_size: NA; j_call: TRBJ1-2; v_call: TRBV7-3; d_call: NA; cdr3_nt: TGTGCCAGCAGCTTAATAGGGGGTAGGGGGACCTATGGCTACACCTTC; cdr3_aa: CASSLIGGRGTYGYTF
clone_size: NA; j_call: TRBJ2-7; v_call: TRBV6-6; d_call: NA; cdr3_nt: TGTGCCAGCAGTCTCGGACACAATCTCCCGCCCTACGAGCAGTACTTC; cdr3_aa: CASSLGHNLPPYEQYF
clone_size: NA; j_call: TRBJ1-1; v_call: TRBV30; d_call: NA; cdr3_nt: TGTGCCTGGAGTGTTACAGAAAACACTGAAGCTTTCTTT; cdr3_aa: CAWSVTENTEAFF
clone_size: few; j_call: TRBJ2-3; v_call: TRBV7-9; d_call: TRBD2; cdr3_nt: TGTGCCAGCAGCTTAGAACGGGGGGTAAGCACAGATACGCAGTATTTT; cdr3_aa: CASSLERGVSTDTQYF
clone_size: NA; j_call: TRBJ2-3; v_call: TRBV6-5; d_call: NA; cdr3_nt: TGTGCCAGCAGCCTAGGGTGGGGGGGCACAGATACGCAGTATTTT; cdr3_aa: CASSLGWGGTDTQYF
clone_size: once; j_call: TRBJ1-1; v_call: TRBV5-1; d_call: TRBD1; cdr3_nt: TGCACCAGCACCGAACAGGGGACAAACACTGAAGCTTTCTTT; cdr3_aa: CTSTEQGTNTEAFF
clone_size: NA; j_call: TRBJ2-1; v_call: TRBV7-9; d_call: NA; cdr3_nt: TGTGCCAGCAGCTTAGGACAGTACAATGAGCAGTTCTTC; cdr3_aa: CASSLGQYNEQFF
clone_size: NA; j_call: TRBJ1-5; v_call: TRBV7-9; d_call: TRBD1; cdr3_nt: TGTTCCAGCAGCCCGCCCCTCCGGACAGGGATCGATCAGCCCCAGCATTTT; cdr3_aa: CSSSPPLRTGIDQPQHF
clone_size: few; j_call: TRBJ1-5; v_call: TRBV28; d_call: NA; cdr3_nt: TGTGCCAGCAGTTTGGTCAGTGGCCAGCCCCAGCATTTT; cdr3_aa: CASSLVSGQPQHF
clone_size: NA; j_call: TRBJ2-3; v_call: TRBV5-4; d_call: TRBD2; cdr3_nt: TGTGCCAGCAGCGGAGGACAGGGACTAGCGGGCAGCACTAGCACAGATACGCAGTATTTT; cdr3_aa: CASSGGQGLAGSTSTDTQYF
clone_size: NA; j_call: TRBJ1-4; v_call: TRBV29-1; d_call: NA; cdr3_nt: TGCAGCGTTGGGAGATCTAATGAAAAACTGTTTTTT; cdr3_aa: CSVGRSNEKLFF
clone_size: NA; j_call: TRBJ1-1; v_call: TRBV4-3; d_call: NA; cdr3_nt: TGCGCCAGCAGCCAAACCGGGACAAGTACTGAAGCTTTCTTT; cdr3_aa: CASSQTGTSTEAFF
clone_size: NA; j_call: TRBJ1-1; v_call: TRBV7-6; d_call: TRBD1; cdr3_nt: TGTGCCAGCAGCTTTCCGGTGAGGGGACAGGGTTTCAAGTTTGTTCCAGCTTTCTTT; cdr3_aa: CASSFPVRGQGFKFVPAFF
clone_size: few; j_call: TRBJ1-5; v_call: TRBV6-5; d_call: NA; cdr3_nt: TGTGCCAGCAGTTCCTTAGGGGAAGGAAGCAATCAGCCCCAGCATTTT; cdr3_aa: CASSSLGEGSNQPQHF
clone_size: NA; j_call: TRBJ2-3; v_call: TRBV7-9; d_call: TRBD2; cdr3_nt: TGTGCCAGCAGCTTAGGACTAGCGGATCGCACAGATACGCAGTATTTT; cdr3_aa: CASSLGLADRTDTQYF
clone_size: once; j_call: TRBJ1-2; v_call: TRBV7-2; d_call: NA; cdr3_nt: TGTGCCAGCAGCTCCAGAGGGTCCACTAACTATGGCTACACCTTC; cdr3_aa: CASSSRGSTNYGYTF
clone_size: NA; j_call: TRBJ2-3; v_call: TRBV5-4; d_call: TRBD2; cdr3_nt: TGTGCCAGCAGCCTAGGACTAGCGGGGAGTATCGATACGCAGTATTTT; cdr3_aa: CASSLGLAGSIDTQYF
clone_size: NA; j_call: TRBJ1-3; v_call: TRBV30; d_call: NA; cdr3_nt: TGTGCCATAGCGGGGGGATCTGGAAACACCATATATTTT; cdr3_aa: CAIAGGSGNTIYF
clone_size: NA; j_call: TRBJ1-2; v_call: TRBV7-2; d_call: TRBD1; cdr3_nt: TGTGCCAGCAGCCGGACAGGCCCCTATGGCTACACCTTC; cdr3_aa: CASSRTGPYGYTF
clone_size: once; j_call: TRBJ2-1; v_call: TRBV7-3; d_call: TRBD2; cdr3_nt: TGTGCCAGCAGCTATGATAGCGGGAGCGATGAGCAGTTCTTC; cdr3_aa: CASSYDSGSDEQFF
clone_size: NA; j_call: TRBJ2-1; v_call: TRBV7-6; d_call: TRBD2; cdr3_nt: TGTGCCAGCAGCTTAGGACGGGAGGTCGATGAGCAGTTCTTC; cdr3_aa: CASSLGREVDEQFF
clone_size: NA; j_call: TRBJ1-1; v_call: TRBV19; d_call: NA; cdr3_nt: TGTGCCAGTTCACAGGTTCTAGGCACTGAAGCTTTCTTT; cdr3_aa: CASSQVLGTEAFF
clone_size: NA; j_call: TRBJ2-1; v_call: TRBV7-3; d_call: NA; cdr3_nt: TGTGCCAGCAGCCTAACAAACTCCTTCAATGAGCAGTTCTTC; cdr3_aa: CASSLTNSFNEQFF
clone_size: few; j_call: TRBJ1-1; v_call: TRBV7-2; d_call: NA; cdr3_nt: TGTGCCAGCAGTTTGACATGGAACACTGAAGCTTTCTTT; cdr3_aa: CASSLTWNTEAFF
clone_size: once; j_call: TRBJ2-5; v_call: TRBV30; d_call: TRBD2; cdr3_nt: TGTGCCTGGACCAAGGGACTAGCGGGAGTATCACAAGAGACCCAGTACTTC; cdr3_aa: CAWTKGLAGVSQETQYF
clone_size: once; j_call: TRBJ1-1; v_call: TRBV15; d_call: TRBD1; cdr3_nt: TGTGCCACCAGCAGAGAGGGACAGTCCTCCGAAGCTTTCTTT; cdr3_aa: CATSREGQSSEAFF